The 6 T cell receptor beta chains presented below share a single source sample, sequenced in a study of monozygotic twins with inflammatory bowel disease. TCRdb processed the 5' RACE reads again and assigns one entry to each CDR3 protein, with no DNA. This sample lists around 450,000 distinct CDR3 sequences; its ten largest clones have about 2.4%. The source material was blood. The receptors originated from a human donor with ulcerative colitis or Crohn's disease, or a healthy co-twin of an affected twin (not recorded which).

The chain couples TRBV10-3 to TRBJ1-1; TCRdb's D call, TRBD1, is unchecked because there is no DNA. CDR1 and CDR2 from the germline V gene are ENHRY and SYGVKD. The CDR3 extends over 14 amino acids. CDR3 region: CAIRLGQTNTEAFF.

This chain connects TRBV19 to TRBJ2-1; TCRdb names TRBD1, which stays unverified in the absence of DNA. This CDR3 comprises 15 residues. The germline CDR1 and CDR2 sequences are LNHDA and SQIVND (reference sequence). The CDR3 loop reads CASTTTGTLANEQFF.

The rearrangement joins TRBV30 to TRBJ2-3; checking the TCRdb D call of TRBD2 is not possible without DNA. CDR1 and CDR2 (germline): GTSNPN, SVGIG (reference sequence). The CDR3 extends over 14 amino acids. The CDR3 reads CACLGSGRADTQYF. Based on the CDR3 plus reference TRBV30 and TRBJ2-3, the full variable domain is SQTIHQWPATLVQPVGSPLSLECTVEGTSNPNLYWYRQAAGRGLQLLFYSVGIGQISSEVPQNLSASRPQDRQFILSSKKLLLSDSGFYLCACLGSGRADTQYFGPGTRLTVL.

This sequence joins TRBV5-1 and TRBJ2-1; TCRdb lists TRBD1, though no DNA is available to test this call. The CDR3 contains 14 residues. In germline, CDR1 is SGHRS, CDR2 YFSETQ. The chain's CDR3 is CASSSGGPGNEQFF.

The CDR3 sequence is CSAASGRDYNEQFF. V gene TRBV20-1 combines with J gene TRBJ2-1; the TRBD2 assignment by TCRdb is unverifiable without DNA. The CDR3 extends over 14 amino acids. The V gene's germline CDR1 is DFQATT and CDR2 SNEGSKA (reference sequence).

This chain joins TRBV7-2 and TRBJ1-1. The CDR3 has 13 residues. CDR1 is SGHTA, CDR2 FQGNSA, per germline. The CDR3 sequence: CASTLLASTEAFF. Together with reference TRBV7-2 and TRBJ1-1, the CDR3 gives the full variable domain: GAGVSQSPSNKVTEKGKDVELRCDPISGHTALYWYRQSLGQGLEFLIYFQGNSAPDKSGLPSDRFSAERTGGSVSTLTIQRTQQEDSAVYLCASTLLASTEAFFGQGTRLTVV.